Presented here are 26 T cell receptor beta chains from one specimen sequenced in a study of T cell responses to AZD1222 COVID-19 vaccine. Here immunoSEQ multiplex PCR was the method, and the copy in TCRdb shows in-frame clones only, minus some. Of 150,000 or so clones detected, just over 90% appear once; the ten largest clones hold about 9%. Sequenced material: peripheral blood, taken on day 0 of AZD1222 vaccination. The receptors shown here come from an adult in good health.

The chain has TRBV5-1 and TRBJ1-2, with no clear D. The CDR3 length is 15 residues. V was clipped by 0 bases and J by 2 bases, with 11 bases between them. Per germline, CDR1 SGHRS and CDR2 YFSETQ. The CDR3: CASSLAGSPNYGYTF. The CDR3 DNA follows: TGCGCCAGCAGCTTGGCCGGGTCCCCGAACTATGGCTACACCTTC. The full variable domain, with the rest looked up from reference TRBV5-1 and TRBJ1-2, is KAGVTQTPRYLIKTRGQQVTLSCSPISGHRSVSWYQQTPGQGLQFLFEYFSETQRNKGNFPGRFSGRQFSNSRSEMNVSTLELGDSALYLCASSLAGSPNYGYTFGSGTRLTVV.

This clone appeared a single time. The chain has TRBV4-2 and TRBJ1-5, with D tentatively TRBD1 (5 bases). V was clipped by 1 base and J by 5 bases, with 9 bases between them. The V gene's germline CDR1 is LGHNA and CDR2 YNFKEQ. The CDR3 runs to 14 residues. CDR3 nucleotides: TGTGCCAGCAGCCAAGGCGAAGGGGATCAGCCCCAGCATTTT. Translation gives CASSQGEGDQPQHF.

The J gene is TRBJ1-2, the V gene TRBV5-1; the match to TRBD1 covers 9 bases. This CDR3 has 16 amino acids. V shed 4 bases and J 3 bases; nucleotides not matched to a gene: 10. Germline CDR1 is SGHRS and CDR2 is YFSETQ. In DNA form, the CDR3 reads TGCGCCAGCAGCCTGATCATAGGGGACAGGGACTATGGCTACACCTTC. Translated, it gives CASSLIIGDRDYGYTF.

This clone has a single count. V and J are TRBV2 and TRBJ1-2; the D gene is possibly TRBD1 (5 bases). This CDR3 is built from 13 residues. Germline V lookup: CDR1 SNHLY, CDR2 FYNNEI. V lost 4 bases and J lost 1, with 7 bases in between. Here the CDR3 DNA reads TGTGCCAGCAGTGGGGACGGTAACTATGGCTACACCTTC. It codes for CASSGDGNYGYTF.

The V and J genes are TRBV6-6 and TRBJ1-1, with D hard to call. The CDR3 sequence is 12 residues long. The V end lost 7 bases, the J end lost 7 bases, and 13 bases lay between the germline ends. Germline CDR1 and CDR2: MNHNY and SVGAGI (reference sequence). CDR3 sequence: CASIAGGNEAFF. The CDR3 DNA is TGTGCCAGCATCGCGGGAGGAAATGAAGCTTTCTTT.

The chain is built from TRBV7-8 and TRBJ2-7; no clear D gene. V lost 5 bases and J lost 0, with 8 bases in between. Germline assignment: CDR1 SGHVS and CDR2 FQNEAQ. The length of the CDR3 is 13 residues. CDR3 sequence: CASSLLDSYEQYF. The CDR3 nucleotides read TGTGCCAGCAGCCTCCTAGACTCCTACGAGCAGTACTTC.

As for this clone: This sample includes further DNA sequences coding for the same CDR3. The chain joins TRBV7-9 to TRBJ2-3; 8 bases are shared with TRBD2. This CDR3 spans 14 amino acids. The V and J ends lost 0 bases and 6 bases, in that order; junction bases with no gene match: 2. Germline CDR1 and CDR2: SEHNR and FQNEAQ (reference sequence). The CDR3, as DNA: TGTGCCAGCAGCTTAGCCGGGGGGGCGGATACGCAGTATTTT. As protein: CASSLAGGADTQYF.

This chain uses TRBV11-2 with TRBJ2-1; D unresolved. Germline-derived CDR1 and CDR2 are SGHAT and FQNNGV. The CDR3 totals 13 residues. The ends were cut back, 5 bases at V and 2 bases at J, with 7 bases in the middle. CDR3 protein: CASSIRAYNEQFF. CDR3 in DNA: TGTGCCAGCAGCATAAGGGCCTACAATGAGCAGTTCTTC.

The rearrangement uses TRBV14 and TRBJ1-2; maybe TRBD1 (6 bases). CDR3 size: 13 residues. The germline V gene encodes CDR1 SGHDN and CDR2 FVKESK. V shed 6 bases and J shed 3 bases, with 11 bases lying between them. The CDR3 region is CASREGGDYGYTF. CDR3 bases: TGTGCCAGCAGAGAGGGGGGGGACTATGGCTACACCTTC.

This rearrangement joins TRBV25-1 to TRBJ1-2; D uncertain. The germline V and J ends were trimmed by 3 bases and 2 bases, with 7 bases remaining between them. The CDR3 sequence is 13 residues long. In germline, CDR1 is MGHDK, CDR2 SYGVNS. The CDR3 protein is CASSDGQNYGYTF. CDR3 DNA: TGTGCCAGCAGTGATGGGCAGAACTATGGCTACACCTTC.

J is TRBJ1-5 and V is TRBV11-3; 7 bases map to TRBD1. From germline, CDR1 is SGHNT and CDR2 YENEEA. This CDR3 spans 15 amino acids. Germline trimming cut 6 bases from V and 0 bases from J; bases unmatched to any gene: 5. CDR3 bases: TGTGCCAGCAGGCGGGACAGACTTAGCAATCAGCCCCAGCATTTT. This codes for CASRRDRLSNQPQHF. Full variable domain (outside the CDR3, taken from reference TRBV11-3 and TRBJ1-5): EAGVVQSPRYKIIEKKQPVAFWCNPISGHNTLYWYLQNLGQGPELLIRYENEEAVDDSQLPKDRFSAERLKGVDSTLKIQPAELGDSAVYLCASRRDRLSNQPQHFGDGTRLSIL.

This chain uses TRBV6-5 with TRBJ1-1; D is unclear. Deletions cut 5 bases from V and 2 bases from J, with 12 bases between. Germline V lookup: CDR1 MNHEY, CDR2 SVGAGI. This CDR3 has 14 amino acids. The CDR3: CASSHRVGNTEAFF. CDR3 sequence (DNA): TGTGCCAGCAGTCATAGAGTGGGTAACACTGAAGCTTTCTTT.

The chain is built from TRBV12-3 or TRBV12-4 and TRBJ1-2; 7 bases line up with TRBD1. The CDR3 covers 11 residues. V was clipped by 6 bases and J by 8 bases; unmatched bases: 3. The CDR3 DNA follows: TGTGCCAGCAGCCTGGGACAGGGCTACACCTTC. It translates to CASSLGQGYTF.

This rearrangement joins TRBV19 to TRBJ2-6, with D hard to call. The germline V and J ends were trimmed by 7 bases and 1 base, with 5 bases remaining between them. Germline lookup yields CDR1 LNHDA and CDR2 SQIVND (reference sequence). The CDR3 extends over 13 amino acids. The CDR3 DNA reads TGTGCCAGTAAAGGGTCTGGGGCCAACGTCCTGACTTTC. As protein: CASKGSGANVLTF.

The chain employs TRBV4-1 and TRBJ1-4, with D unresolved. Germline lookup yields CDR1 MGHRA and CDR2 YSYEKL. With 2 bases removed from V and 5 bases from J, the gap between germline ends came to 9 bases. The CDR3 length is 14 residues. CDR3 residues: CASSQIRSNEKLFF. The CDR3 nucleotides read TGCGCCAGCAGCCAAATCAGGAGCAATGAAAAACTGTTTTTT.

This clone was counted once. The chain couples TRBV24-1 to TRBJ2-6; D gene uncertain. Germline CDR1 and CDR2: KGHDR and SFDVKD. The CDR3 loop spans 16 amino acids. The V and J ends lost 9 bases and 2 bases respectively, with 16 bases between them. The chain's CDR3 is CATSPGPGAGANVLTF. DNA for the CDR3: TGTGCCACCTCCCCCGGCCCTGGAGCTGGGGCCAACGTCCTGACTTTC.

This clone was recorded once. The CDR3: CATSDGQGIQPQHF. The CDR3 DNA reads as TGTGCCACCAGTGACGGACAGGGGATACAGCCCCAGCATTTT. The chain combines TRBV24-1 with TRBJ1-5; 9 nucleotides line up with TRBD1. V was clipped by 4 bases and J by 7 bases; unmatched bases: 4. The CDR3 extends over 14 amino acids. Germline V gene lookup returns CDR1 KGHDR and CDR2 SFDVKD.

DNA of the CDR3: TGCGCCAGCAGCCAAGAACAGGGAAGTTACACTGAAGCTTTCTTT. Translating it yields CASSQEQGSYTEAFF. The chain links TRBV4-1 to TRBJ1-1, with D perhaps TRBD1 (6 bases). This CDR3 region has 15 residues. CDR1 and CDR2 (germline): MGHRA, YSYEKL. V lost 0 bases to trimming and J lost 3 bases, with 11 bases between them.

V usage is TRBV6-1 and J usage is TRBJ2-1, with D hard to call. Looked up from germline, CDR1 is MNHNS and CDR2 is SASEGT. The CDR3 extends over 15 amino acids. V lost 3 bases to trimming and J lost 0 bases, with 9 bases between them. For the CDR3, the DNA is TGTGCCAGCAGTGACGGGTTTGCCTCCTACAATGAGCAGTTCTTC. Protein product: CASSDGFASYNEQFF.

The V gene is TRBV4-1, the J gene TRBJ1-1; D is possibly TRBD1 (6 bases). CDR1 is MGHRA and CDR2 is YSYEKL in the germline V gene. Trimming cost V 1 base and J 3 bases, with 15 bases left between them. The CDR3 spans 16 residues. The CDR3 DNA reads TGCGCCAGCAGCCAAGTTTTGTCCAGGGGAGACACTGAAGCTTTCTTT. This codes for CASSQVLSRGDTEAFF.

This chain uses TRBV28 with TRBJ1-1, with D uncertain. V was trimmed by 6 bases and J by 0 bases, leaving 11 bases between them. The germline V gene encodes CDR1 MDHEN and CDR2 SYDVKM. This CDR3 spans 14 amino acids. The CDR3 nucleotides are TGTGCCAGCAGCCAGATGGGAATGAACACTGAAGCTTTCTTT. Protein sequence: CASSQMGMNTEAFF.

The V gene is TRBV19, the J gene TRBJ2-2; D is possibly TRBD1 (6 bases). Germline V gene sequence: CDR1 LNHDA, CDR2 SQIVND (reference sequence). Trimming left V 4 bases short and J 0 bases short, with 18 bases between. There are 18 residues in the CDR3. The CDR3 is CASSTPHRGHSNTGELFF. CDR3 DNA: TGTGCCAGTAGTACGCCCCACCGGGGACATTCGAACACCGGGGAGCTGTTTTTT.

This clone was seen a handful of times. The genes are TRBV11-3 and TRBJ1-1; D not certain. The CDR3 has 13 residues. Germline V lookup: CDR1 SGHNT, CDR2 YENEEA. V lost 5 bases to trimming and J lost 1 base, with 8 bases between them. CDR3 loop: CASSLRPNTEAFF. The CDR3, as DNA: TGTGCCAGCAGCCTTAGACCGAACACTGAAGCTTTCTTT. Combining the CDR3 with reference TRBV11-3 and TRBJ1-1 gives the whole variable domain EAGVVQSPRYKIIEKKQPVAFWCNPISGHNTLYWYLQNLGQGPELLIRYENEEAVDDSQLPKDRFSAERLKGVDSTLKIQPAELGDSAVYLCASSLRPNTEAFFGQGTRLTVV.

CDR3 sequence: CASSVKMNTEAFF. CDR3 DNA: TGTGCCAGCAGCGTCAAGATGAACACTGAAGCTTTCTTT. The J gene is TRBJ1-1, the V gene TRBV7-2; unclear D gene. V dropped 5 bases and J dropped 0 bases, with 7 bases sitting between them. From germline, CDR1 is SGHTA and CDR2 FQGNSA. This CDR3 comprises 13 residues.

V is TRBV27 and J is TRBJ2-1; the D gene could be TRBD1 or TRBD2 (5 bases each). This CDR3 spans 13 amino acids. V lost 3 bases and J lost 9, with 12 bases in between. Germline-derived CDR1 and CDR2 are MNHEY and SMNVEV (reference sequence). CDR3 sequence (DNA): TGTGCCAGCAGTTTGGGGCTAGCAGGTGAGCAGTTCTTC. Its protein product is CASSLGLAGEQFF.

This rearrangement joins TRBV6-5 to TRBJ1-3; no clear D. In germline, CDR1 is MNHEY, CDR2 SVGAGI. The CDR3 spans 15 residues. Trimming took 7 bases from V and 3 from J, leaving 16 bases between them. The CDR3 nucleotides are TGTGCCAGCAATCAAGGACCTGTCTATGGAAACACCATATATTTT. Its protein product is CASNQGPVYGNTIYF.